A selection of T cell receptor beta chains follows, all from one sample in a study of long-term antiretroviral therapy in people with HIV. Data came from immunoSEQ multiplex PCR; TCRdb stores just in-frame clones and leaves some out. There are approximately 20,000 clones in the sample; roughly 84% occur only once, and 6.4% lies in the top ten. The sample here was unsorted PBMCs, taken 0.6 years after starting antiretroviral therapy. These receptors were taken from a man in his sixties with HIV. CDR3s leave out the opening cysteine and the closing phenylalanine or tryptophan.

>TRBJ2-3|TRBV29-1
SVGVRGQGVGGDTQY
>TRBJ2-1|TRBV4-1
ASSQGGAGGWVEQF
>TRBJ1-4|TRBV7-2
ASRQDSLNEKLF
>TRBJ2-7|TRBV4-3
ASSQATGPLYEQY
>TRBJ1-2|TRBV18
ASSPVRQGGDGYT
>TRBJ2-1|TRBV18
ASSPRTSGGAGNEQF
>TRBJ2-1|TRBV6-5
ASRFRVDEQF
>TRBJ2-2|TRBV30
AWRTHNTGELF
>TRBJ2-2|TRBV28
ASSFSGTGDTGELF
>TRBJ1-3|TRBV7-9
ASSLGPGQTTSGNTIY
>TRBJ1-1|TRBV30
AWSDYRGPTTEAF
>TRBJ2-7|TRBV28
ASGGTHYEQY
>TRBJ1-2|TRBV5-1
ASSWSLEGAYGYT
>TRBJ1-5|TRBV1
PFWDRGSNQPQH
>TRBJ2-7|TRBV19
ASRDSYYEQY
>TRBJ1-1|TRBV6-5
ASIPGRRNTEAF
>TRBJ2-5|TRBV5-1
ASSSMVGKETQY
>TRBJ2-7|TRBV5-1
ASSFSDPPYEQY
>TRBJ1-1|TRBV18
ASSPVLWGLGMNTEAF
>TRBJ2-7|TRBV9
ASSVGTGPYEQY
>TRBJ1-2|TRBV5-4
ASSSTGVRDSYT
>TRBJ2-3|TRBV18
ASSPDLGTDTQY
>TRBJ2-5|TRBV7-8
ASSFRLAGETQY
>TRBJ1-1|TRBV19
ASSVTGWPFMNTEAF
>TRBJ2-2|TRBV6-5
ASTPLAGTGELF
>TRBJ1-1|TRBV5-6
ASSLDRVIPEAF
>TRBJ2-7|TRBV9
ASSVEPAGRYEQY
>TRBJ2-1|TRBV9
ASSLGGASYNEQF
>TRBJ1-2|TRBV18
ASSPSGDYGYT
>TRBJ1-1|TRBV5-1
ASSPWSRQGTNTEAF
>.|TRBV28
ASSLGLYEQY
>TRBJ2-4|TRBV18
ASSLTTVNIQY
>TRBJ1-1|TRBV9
ASSVGGLSVAEAF
>TRBJ1-2|TRBV10-3
AISTASQTGTYGYT
>TRBJ2-1|TRBV7-6
ASSLGPRIGEQF
>TRBJ2-5|TRBV7-2
ASSETSGGPVWETQY
>TRBJ2-1|TRBV30
AWSVPPPWGGDNEQF
>TRBJ2-7|TRBV7-2
ASSLWGSEQY
>TRBJ2-1|TRBV5-1
ASKKGLSYNEQF
>TRBJ1-1|TRBV5-1
ASSEGVLNTEAF
>TRBJ2-7|TRBV18
ASSPPREGAYEQY
>TRBJ2-3|TRBV5-1
ASSSATIPTDTQY
>TRBJ2-2|TRBV5-1
ASSRPSGRTGELF
>TRBJ1-1|TRBV6-1
ASRTQGNTEAF
>TRBJ1-3|TRBV5-1
ASSSLTSGNTIY